The source of this T cell receptor beta chain is a study of CD8 T cells in ankylosing spondylitis (dated by TCRdb to 2015 to 2018). General notes on the study: To find TCR variants linked to disease, the study profiled T cell receptor beta repertoires in ankylosing spondylitis patients and healthy donors. The full study cohort was made up of 20 to 25 ankylosing spondylitis patients and 108 healthy donors. Samples of peripheral blood were taken, and for ankylosing spondylitis patients, synovial fluid was collected as well.

Comments on this clonotype: Its antigen is still unknown. No clone much larger than this one lies a single base away; base qualities are absent.

For sequencing, an Illumina HiSeq 2500 was employed. TCR beta libraries were prepared by quantitative 5'-RACE with molecular barcodes. Under the source paper's analysis protocol: A new computational method, built on a probabilistic model of VDJ rearrangement, was used to identify disease-linked TCR variants. Through fastp at Q25 and MiXCR, TCRdb rebuilt clones from the public reads, retaining in-frame beta chains. Rows matching on CDR3 protein sequence are summarized as one entry with the most common DNA and genes. In this record, the V and J calls reflect TCRdb's handling and not the investigators' own analysis. Here the sample has approximately 540,000 distinct CDR3 sequences; over 9.5% occur a single time. The ten largest clonotypes hold under 7.5% of the sample. Summary of the overall study and its limitations: Blood from ankylosing spondylitis patients appeared to be characterized by a TCR beta motif made up of 8 or 9 highly homologous amino acid variants. The disease-linked clones were reported as significantly enriched in matched synovial fluid samples from ankylosing spondylitis patients. Some motif variants were previously reported in synovial fluid and blood of reactive arthritis patients, suggesting common disease-initiation mechanisms. A CD8+ phenotype was shown by the disease-linked clones, which were found at relatively low frequencies in peripheral blood.

V and J are trimmed by 5 bases and 2 bases, and the gene matches miss 7 bases of the junction. According to the germline V gene, CDR1 reads SGHAT and CDR2 reads FQNNGV. The CDR3 starts with the cysteine, ends with the phenylalanine, and has 16 residues. The read is trimmed to its CDR3 DNA, 48 bases read in frame from base 1. Sequenced sample: blood, either unsorted or a sorted T cell fraction (not recorded which). This receptor was identified in a male donor with ankylosing spondylitis. The rearranged segments are TRBV11-2 and TRBJ2-2; TRBD2 matches 8 bases in the middle. Here the CDR3 is given as CASSVNSGINTGELFF. In nucleotides, the sequence is TGTGCCAGCAGCGTCAATAGCGGGATCAACACCGGGGAGCTGTTTTTT. Full variable domain (CDR3 extended with the reference TRBV11-2 and TRBJ2-2 proteins): EAGVAQSPRYKIIEKRQSVAFWCNPISGHATLYWYQQILGQGPKLLIQFQNNGVVDDSQLPKDRFSAERLKGVDSTLKIQPAKLEDSAVYLCASSVNSGINTGELFFGEGSRLTVL.